These 12 T cell receptor beta chains share one sample of origin, sequenced in a study of cytomegalovirus exposure and HLA in healthy donors. In the PCR, 60 Vbeta and 13 Jbeta primers were used. The assay was immunoSEQ multiplex PCR, and TCRdb's table has in-frame clones only and misses some. This specimen shows about 150,000 clones; the ten leading clones hold under 2%. The sequencing input was PBMCs. Receptor source: a woman between 50 and 59 years old in good health and CMV-seronegative.

The CDR3 is CASSQKGGNEKLFF. The CDR3 DNA reads TGTGCCAGCAGCCAGAAAGGGGGTAATGAAAAACTGTTTTTT. The gene calls are TRBV5-4 and TRBJ1-4, with TRBD1 as a possible D gene (6 bases). The CDR3 has 14 amino acids. V dropped 4 bases and J dropped 4 bases, with 11 bases sitting between them. The germline gives CDR1 SGHNT, CDR2 YYREEE (reference sequence). The variable domain in full, with the rest retrieved from reference TRBV5-4 and TRBJ1-4, is ETGVTQSPTHLIKTRGQQVTLRCSSQSGHNTVSWYQQALGQGPQFIFQYYREEENGRGNFPPRFSGLQFPNYSSELNVNALELDDSALYLCASSQKGGNEKLFFGSGTQLSVL.

The chain joins TRBV5-1 to TRBJ2-5; D may be TRBD1 (5 bases). V lost 0 bases and J lost 5, with 11 bases in between. The V gene's germline CDR1 is SGHRS and CDR2 YFSETQ. The CDR3 length is 14 residues. The CDR3 spells CASSLEQGRETQYF. The CDR3 nucleotides read TGCGCCAGCAGCTTGGAGCAGGGTAGGGAGACCCAGTACTTC. Supplemented by reference TRBV5-1 and TRBJ2-5, the full variable domain reads KAGVTQTPRYLIKTRGQQVTLSCSPISGHRSVSWYQQTPGQGLQFLFEYFSETQRNKGNFPGRFSGRQFSNSRSEMNVSTLELGDSALYLCASSLEQGRETQYFGPGTRLLVL.

V and J are TRBV18 and TRBJ1-1; tentative D call: TRBD1 (6 bases). This CDR3 comprises 14 residues. Germline values: CDR1 KGHSH, CDR2 LQKENI. The V end lost 3 bases, the J end lost 0 bases, and 8 bases lay between the germline ends. The CDR3 DNA reads as TGTGCCAGCTCACCGGACAGTATGAACACTGAAGCTTTCTTT. Encoded protein: CASSPDSMNTEAFF.

The chain joins TRBV7-3 to TRBJ1-1; D perhaps matches TRBD1 (6 bases). CDR3 size: 15 residues. CDR1 is SGHTA, CDR2 FQGTGA, per germline. The V end was cut by 4 bases, the J end by 0 bases, with 12 bases between. The CDR3 DNA reads TGTGCCAGCAGCTCGGAGGCAGGGGTGAACACTGAAGCTTTCTTT. This encodes CASSSEAGVNTEAFF.

V is TRBV6-5 and J is TRBJ1-5; 7 bases are shared with TRBD1. CDR3 length equals 15 residues. CDR1 and CDR2 from the germline V gene are MNHEY and SVGAGI. Trimming cost V 0 bases and J 7 bases; bases outside gene matches: 6. The CDR3 DNA is TGTGCCAGCAGTTACTCCGCTGACAGGGACCAGCCCCAGCATTTT. It codes for CASSYSADRDQPQHF.

The chain recombines TRBV12-2 with TRBJ1-2; the table's D call, TRBD1, has no DNA check behind it. TRBV12-2 is described as a pseudogene. This CDR3 region has 17 residues. This CDR3 reads CASRLVSPGQEGGGYTF. The CDR3 DNA reads TGTGCAAGTCGCTTAGTGTCACCGGGACAGGAAGGCGGTGGCTACACCTTC.

Remarks on this clone: Other nucleotide sequences from this sample produce the same CDR3. This chain connects TRBV10-3 to TRBJ1-6; no reliable D call. The germline V gene encodes CDR1 ENHRY and CDR2 SYGVKD. This CDR3 comprises 14 residues. CDR3 nucleotides: TGTCCCCAACCCGCAATCACACAGCTTTCACCCCTCCACTTT. Protein product: CPQPAITQLSPLHF.

The chain combines TRBV2 with TRBJ2-3, with TRBD2 as a possible D gene (5 bases). The CDR3 extends over 14 amino acids. Germline V gene sequence: CDR1 SNHLY, CDR2 FYNNEI. Trimming took 7 bases from V and 7 from J, leaving 18 bases between them. CDR3 sequence reads: CASIRGVGSYTQYF. The CDR3 DNA reads TGTGCCAGCATACGGGGAGTCGGATCCTATACGCAGTATTTT.

The chain combines TRBV19 with TRBJ2-5; 16 bases fit TRBD2. The V segment lost 3 bases and the J segment 4 bases; nucleotides outside the gene matches: 14. The CDR3 spans 20 residues. In germline, CDR1 is LNHDA, CDR2 SQIVND (reference sequence). CDR3 sequence reads: CASSIGSGTGLAGGGETQYF. CDR3 sequence (DNA): TGTGCCAGTAGTATCGGATCGGGTACGGGACTAGCGGGAGGGGGAGAGACCCAGTACTTC.

The rearrangement uses TRBV11-3 and TRBJ2-1, with a possible D match to TRBD2 (6 bases). Germline-derived CDR1 and CDR2 are SGHNT and YENEEA. This CDR3 region has 12 residues. V dropped 0 bases and J dropped 10 bases, with 7 bases sitting between them. CDR3 sequence reads: CASSLEGGEQFF. The CDR3 DNA sequence: TGTGCCAGCAGCTTAGAGGGAGGAGAGCAGTTCTTC.

In the case of this clone: This sample also contains other DNA sequences that code for the same CDR3. V and J are TRBV7-9 and TRBJ1-5, with 8 positions matching TRBD1. Germline assignment: CDR1 SEHNR and CDR2 FQNEAQ (reference sequence). The CDR3 has 14 amino acids. The trim removed 4 bases at V and 2 bases at J, leaving 1 base unmatched. The CDR3 here is CASSSGQGNQPQHF. The CDR3 coding sequence is TGTGCCAGCAGCTCGGGACAGGGCAATCAGCCCCAGCATTTT.

The chain is built from TRBV5-4 and TRBJ2-5, with D possibly matching TRBD2 (6 bases). V lost 4 bases, J lost 2 bases, and 12 bases lay in between. Germline loops: CDR1 SGHNT, CDR2 YYREEE (reference sequence). The length of the CDR3 is 14 residues. The CDR3 loop is CASSPPGLQETQYF. The CDR3 DNA follows: TGTGCCAGCAGCCCCCCGGGACTTCAAGAGACCCAGTACTTC.